Presented here are 4 T cell receptor beta chains from one specimen sequenced in a study of human T cells and chemical hapten exposure. Specified time point: patch test 2, 6 weeks after DPC sensitization. Treatment described: therapeutic diphenylcyclopropenone sensitization with weekly scalp DPC. TCRdb re-derived calls from the RACE reads in MiXCR, one entry per CDR3 protein. The repertoire has about 350,000 distinct CDR3 sequences, about 6.9% of them found once; the top ten carry under 7%. The specimen was whole blood, collected in connection with sensitization to the hapten diphenylcyclopropenone (DPC). These receptors were obtained from a woman in her late teens or twenties with alopecia areata. Some clones in this sample may be carry-over from other donors' samples.

This clonotype was found many times. This sequence joins TRBV18 and TRBJ1-6; 7 bases are a match to TRBD1. Germline values: CDR1 KGHSH, CDR2 LQKENI. Unmatched junction bases numbered 8, after V lost 1 base and J lost 5 bases. The CDR3 sequence is 17 residues long. This CDR3 is CASSPLRAGGNNSPLHF. CDR3 DNA sequence: TGTGCCAGCTCACCACTGCGGGCAGGGGGAAATAATTCACCCCTCCACTTT.

This CDR3 is CAISEMGQINTGELFF. CDR3 DNA: TGTGCCATCAGTGAGATGGGCCAAATTAACACCGGGGAGCTGTTTTTT. The chain uses TRBV10-3 and TRBJ2-2; D unresolved. Trimming stripped 2 bases from V and 2 bases from J, with 12 bases between. Germline CDR1 ENHRY, CDR2 SYGVKD. The CDR3 has 16 amino acids.

Note on this clonotype: This sequence may be a read error, since a much larger clone differs from it by one base. The V gene is TRBV4-1, the J gene TRBJ1-5, with 9 bases fitting TRBD1. V was pared by 0 bases and J by 9 bases, with 9 bases of the junction left unmatched. CDR1 and CDR2 from the germline V gene are MGHRA and YSYEKL. CDR3 length equals 16 residues. CDR3 DNA sequence: TGCGCCAGCAGCCAAGAGGGGACAGGGTTGACTCCGCCCCAGCATTTT. Translation gives CASSQEGTGLTPPQHF.

This clonotype showed up many times. CDR3 residues: CASSIRETFTEAFF. The CDR3 region has the DNA TGTGCCAGCAGTATACGGGAGACCTTCACTGAAGCTTTCTTT. V gene TRBV6-6 combines with J gene TRBJ1-1; D not certain. This CDR3 is 14 amino acids long. The V gene's germline CDR1 is MNHNY and CDR2 SVGAGI (reference sequence). Trimming shortened V by 5 bases and J by 4 bases, and 14 bases separated the two germline ends.